This entry features one T cell receptor (beta chain) sequence. The antigen this receptor binds is unknown. Within one base of it there is no much larger clone, and no base qualities were kept. The record originates from a study of T cell responses to AZD1222 COVID-19 vaccine (dated by TCRdb to the early 2020s). Background on the whole study: A total of roughly 240 trial participants underwent TCR sequencing, of whom nearly 210 received two doses of AZD1222 and about 25 received two doses of the MenACWY control vaccine. Trial participants were enrolled by age into 18-55, 56-69 and 70-plus year subgroups, with around 150, 28 and 57 TCR-sequenced participants respectively. The investigation overall reported the following: Participants were mostly white British, with more females than males. The authors suggested clonal diversity may have been underestimated. After two AZD1222 doses, both the breadth and the depth of spike-specific TCRs were significantly higher than at day 0 and than in MenACWY recipients. Epitopes outside the regions mutated in the B.1.351 and B.1.1.7 variants were reportedly recognized by nearly half of the unique spike-specific TCRs. Vaccine-associated CD4 TCRs spanned the whole spike protein, with dominant responses in regions 160-218 and 743-854. Only a handful of AZD1222 recipients were SARS-CoV-2 seropositive at baseline, limiting conclusions about previously exposed vaccinees. Because no day 14 peak-response samples were available, repertoires were characterized only after the peak T cell response. The 56-69-year group was small, and its depth increase did not reach significance, likely because of low power.

The CDR3 regions of human TCRbeta chains were analyzed by immunosequencing. On the study's bioinformatics: Repertoire TCRs were matched against a reference library of SARS-CoV-2-specific TCRs generated with the MIRA antigen-specificity platform. Breadth meant the fraction of unique TCRs that were SARS-CoV-2-associated, whereas depth meant the fraction of total T cells that were SARS-CoV-2-associated. Using the MIRA data, every spike-specific TCR was mapped to the spike region that the TCR reacted to and assigned to either a CD4 or a CD8 class. Log10-transformed breadth and depth values were compared by one-way ANOVA with Sidak's multiple comparisons tests. The source is immuneACCESS, and TCRdb retained only in-frame sequences with V and J called. Part of the clones is not carried over; for the studies checked, unresolved V genes explain less than half of this, and the remainder is unexplained. That table is the source of V, J and clone size, and D and trimming were worked out from the DNA. The sample table shows about 180,000 clones, and about 93% are seen once. Of the sample, around 2% falls within the top ten clones.

The CDR3, from cysteine to phenylalanine, totals 15 residues. Just the 45-base CDR3 DNA is kept, in frame starting at base 1. Sequences SGDLS (CDR1) and YYNGEE (CDR2) are obtained from the germline V gene. Trimming leaves V shorter by 3 bases and J shorter by 2 bases, with the junction holding 7 bases beyond the gene matches. The time point label on this specimen signifies: about 28 days (+/-7) after the second vaccine dose. Because spike-specific TCR depth and breadth did not differ between the two schedules, AZD1222 recipients who got a second dose at roughly 4 weeks were pooled with those who got a second dose at roughly 12 weeks. Vaccinee samples came from UK trials COV001 and COV002, including a single-blind randomized controlled phase 2/3 trial of AZD1222 (ChAdOx1 nCoV-19) in healthy adults. For TCRbeta chain sequencing, PBMC samples were collected from trial participants at day 0 and at day 28 after the second dose.

The sequences come from peripheral blood, collected 28 days after the second AZD1222 dose. The V and J genes are TRBV9 and TRBJ1-1; TRBD1 matches 7 bases in the middle. The receptor was isolated from an adult who received the AZD1222 COVID-19 vaccine. The DNA sequence reads TGTGCCAGCAGCGCAGCGACAGGGACAAACACTGAAGCTTTCTTT. It is translated as CASSAATGTNTEAFF.